This TCR beta chain was recovered during a study of blood T cell repertoires in COVID-19. Looking at the study overall: PBMCs, B-cell-depleted T cells, or T cells provided the cDNA or gDNA that made up the material.

Individuals drawn from around 25 US areas were roughly 18 to 100 years old. In assigning cohorts, the study relied on participant-reported clinical history. CDR3 length: 15 residues. The V gene end was trimmed by 0 bases and the J gene end by 7 bases; junction bases not matched to a gene: 6. CDR1 is SGHRS, CDR2 YFSETQ, per germline. The data were produced by immunoSEQ multiplex PCR, yet TCRdb's version contains in-frame clones alone and is incomplete. This sample has almost 400,000 clones, with approximately 88% found just once. This sequence was found in a woman aged 30 to 39 with acute COVID-19. The rearrangement joins TRBV5-1 to TRBJ1-5; 8 bases are shared with TRBD1. The sequenced sample consisted of PBMCs or T cells enriched from blood (not recorded which). CDR3 amino acids: CASSLGGTGGQPQHF. CDR3 bases: TGCGCCAGCAGCTTGGGAGGGACAGGAGGGCAGCCCCAGCATTTT.